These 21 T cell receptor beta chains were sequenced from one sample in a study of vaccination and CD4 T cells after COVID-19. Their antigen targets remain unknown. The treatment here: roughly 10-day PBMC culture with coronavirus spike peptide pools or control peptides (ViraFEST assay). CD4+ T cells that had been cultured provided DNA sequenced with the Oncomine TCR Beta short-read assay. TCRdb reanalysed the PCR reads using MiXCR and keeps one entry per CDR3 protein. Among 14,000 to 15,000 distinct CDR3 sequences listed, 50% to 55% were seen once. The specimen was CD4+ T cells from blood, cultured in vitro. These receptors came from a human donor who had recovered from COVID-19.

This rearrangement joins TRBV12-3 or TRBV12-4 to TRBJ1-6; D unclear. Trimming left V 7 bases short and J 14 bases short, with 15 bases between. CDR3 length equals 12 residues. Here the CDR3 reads CASNPPLGALHF. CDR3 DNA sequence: TGTGCCAGCAATCCCCCCCTTGGTGCCCTCCACTTT.

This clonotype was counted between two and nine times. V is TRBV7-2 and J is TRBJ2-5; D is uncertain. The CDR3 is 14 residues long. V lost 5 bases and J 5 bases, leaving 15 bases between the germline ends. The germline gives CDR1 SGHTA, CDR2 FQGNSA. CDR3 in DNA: TGTGCCAGCAGCGCCTCCTGGGCTGAGGAGACCCAGTACTTC. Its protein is CASSASWAEETQYF.

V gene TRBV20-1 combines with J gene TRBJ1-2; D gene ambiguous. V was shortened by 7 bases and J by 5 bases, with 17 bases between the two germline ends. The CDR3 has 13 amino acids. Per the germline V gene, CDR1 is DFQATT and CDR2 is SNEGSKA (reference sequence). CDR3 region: CSVPNQPGYGYTF. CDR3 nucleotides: TGCAGTGTTCCGAATCAGCCGGGGTATGGCTACACCTTC.

As DNA, the CDR3 is TGTGCCAGCAGGAGACAGGGGGACACTGAAGCTTTCTTT. Protein product: CASRRQGDTEAFF. The genes are TRBV5-5 and TRBJ1-1, with TRBD1 matching over 9 bases. V was clipped by 5 bases and J by 3 bases; unmatched bases: 2. This CDR3 is built from 13 residues. Germline V lookup: CDR1 SGHKS, CDR2 YYEKEE (reference sequence).

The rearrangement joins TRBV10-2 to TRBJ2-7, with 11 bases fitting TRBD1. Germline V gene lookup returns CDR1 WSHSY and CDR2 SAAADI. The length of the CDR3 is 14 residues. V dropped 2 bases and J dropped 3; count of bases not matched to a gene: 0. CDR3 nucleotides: TGCGCCAGCAGTGAGGGGACAGGGGGCTACGAGCAGTACTTC. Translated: CASSEGTGGYEQYF.

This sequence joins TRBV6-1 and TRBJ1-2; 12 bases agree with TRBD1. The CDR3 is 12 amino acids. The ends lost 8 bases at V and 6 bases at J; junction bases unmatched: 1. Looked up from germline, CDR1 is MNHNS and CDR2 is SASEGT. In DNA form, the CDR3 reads TGTGCCAGCGGGGACAGGGGGCATGGCTACACCTTC. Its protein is CASGDRGHGYTF.

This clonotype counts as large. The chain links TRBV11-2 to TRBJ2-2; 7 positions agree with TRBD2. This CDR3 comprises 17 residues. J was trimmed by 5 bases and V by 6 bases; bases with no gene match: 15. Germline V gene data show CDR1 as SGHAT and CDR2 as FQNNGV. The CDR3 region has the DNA TGTGCCAGCAGGCCAGTCGGGGGGAGGGAGTATACCGGGGAGCTGTTTTTT. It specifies CASRPVGGREYTGELFF.

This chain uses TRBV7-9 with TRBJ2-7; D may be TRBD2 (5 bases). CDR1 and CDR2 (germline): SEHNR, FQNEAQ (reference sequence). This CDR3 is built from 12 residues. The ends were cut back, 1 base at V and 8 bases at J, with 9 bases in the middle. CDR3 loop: CASSLGEGKQYF. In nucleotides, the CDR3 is TGTGCCAGCAGCTTAGGTGAGGGAAAGCAGTACTTC.

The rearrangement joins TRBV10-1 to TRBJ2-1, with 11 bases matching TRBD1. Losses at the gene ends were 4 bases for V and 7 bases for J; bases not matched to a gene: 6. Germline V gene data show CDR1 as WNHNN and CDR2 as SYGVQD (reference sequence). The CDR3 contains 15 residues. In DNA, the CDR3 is TGCGCCAGCAGTGGACCGGACAGGGGGCTGAATGAGCAGTTCTTC. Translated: CASSGPDRGLNEQFF.

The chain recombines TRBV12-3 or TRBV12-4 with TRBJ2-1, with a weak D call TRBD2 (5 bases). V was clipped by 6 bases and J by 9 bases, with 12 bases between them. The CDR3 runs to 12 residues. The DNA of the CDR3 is TGTGCCAGCAGCACCCGACGGGGTGAGCAGTTCTTC. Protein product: CASSTRRGEQFF.

Here the CDR3 DNA reads TGCGCCAGCAGCCAAGAGATTTCCAGTGGCTACACCTTC. Translating it yields CASSQEISSGYTF. This chain links TRBV4-3 with TRBJ1-2; D is ambiguous. The CDR3 length is 13 residues. Trimming removed 0 bases at V and 7 bases at J, with 9 bases between. Germline V gene data show CDR1 as LGHNA and CDR2 as YSLEER.

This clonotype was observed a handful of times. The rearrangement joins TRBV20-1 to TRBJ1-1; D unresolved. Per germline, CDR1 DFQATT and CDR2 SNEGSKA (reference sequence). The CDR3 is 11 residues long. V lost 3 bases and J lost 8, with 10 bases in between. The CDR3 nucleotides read TGCAGTGCTAGCCCCCGGTGGGAAGCTTTCTTT. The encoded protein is CSASPRWEAFF.

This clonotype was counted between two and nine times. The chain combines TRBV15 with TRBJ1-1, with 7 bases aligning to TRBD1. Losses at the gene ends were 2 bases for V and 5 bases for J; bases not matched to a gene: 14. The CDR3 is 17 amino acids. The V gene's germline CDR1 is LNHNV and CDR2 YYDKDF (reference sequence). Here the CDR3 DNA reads TGTGCCACCAGCAGAACTTGGGACAGCAGAGAGGGGACTGAAGCTTTCTTT. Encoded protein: CATSRTWDSREGTEAFF.

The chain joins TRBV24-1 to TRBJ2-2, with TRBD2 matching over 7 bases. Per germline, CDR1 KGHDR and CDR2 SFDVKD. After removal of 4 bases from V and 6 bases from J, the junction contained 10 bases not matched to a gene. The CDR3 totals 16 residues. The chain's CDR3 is CATSDTGLVGAGELFF. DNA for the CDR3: TGTGCCACCAGTGACACCGGACTAGTCGGAGCCGGGGAGCTGTTTTTT.

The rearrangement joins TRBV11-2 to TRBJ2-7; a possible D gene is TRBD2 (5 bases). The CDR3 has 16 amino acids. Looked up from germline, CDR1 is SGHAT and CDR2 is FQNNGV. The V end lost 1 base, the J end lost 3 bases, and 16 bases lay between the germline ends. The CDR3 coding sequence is TGTGCCAGCAGCTTAGGCCTAGCCGCATCGGGCTACGAGCAGTACTTC. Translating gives CASSLGLAASGYEQYF.

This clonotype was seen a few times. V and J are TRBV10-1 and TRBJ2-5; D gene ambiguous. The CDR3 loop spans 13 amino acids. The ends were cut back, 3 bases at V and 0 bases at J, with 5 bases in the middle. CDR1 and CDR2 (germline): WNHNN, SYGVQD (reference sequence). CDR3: CASSDGYQETQYF. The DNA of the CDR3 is TGCGCCAGCAGTGACGGTTACCAAGAGACCCAGTACTTC.

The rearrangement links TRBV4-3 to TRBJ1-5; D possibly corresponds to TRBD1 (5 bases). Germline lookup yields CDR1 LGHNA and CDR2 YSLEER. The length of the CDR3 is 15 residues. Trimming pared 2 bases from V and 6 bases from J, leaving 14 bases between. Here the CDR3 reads CASSQQRGRSQPQHF. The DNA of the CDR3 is TGCGCCAGCAGCCAACAGAGGGGAAGGAGTCAGCCCCAGCATTTT.

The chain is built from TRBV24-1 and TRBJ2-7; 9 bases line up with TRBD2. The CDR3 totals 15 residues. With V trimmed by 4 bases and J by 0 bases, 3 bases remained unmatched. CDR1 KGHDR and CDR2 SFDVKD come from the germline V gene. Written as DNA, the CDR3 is TGTGCCACCAGTGACTCGACTAGCGGCTCCTACGAGCAGTACTTC. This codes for CATSDSTSGSYEQYF.

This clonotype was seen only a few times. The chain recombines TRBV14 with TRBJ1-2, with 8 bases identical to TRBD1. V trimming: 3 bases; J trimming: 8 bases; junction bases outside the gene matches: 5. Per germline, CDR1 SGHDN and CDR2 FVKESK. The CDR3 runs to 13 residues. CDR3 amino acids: CASSQDRVGGYTF. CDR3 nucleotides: TGTGCCAGCAGCCAGGACAGGGTCGGCGGCTACACCTTC.

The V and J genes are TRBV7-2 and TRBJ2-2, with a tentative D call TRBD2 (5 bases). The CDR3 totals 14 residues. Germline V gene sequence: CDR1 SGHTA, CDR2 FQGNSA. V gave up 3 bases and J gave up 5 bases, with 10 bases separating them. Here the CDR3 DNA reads TGTGCCAGCAGCTTTGGTCGGGAAACCGGGGAGCTGTTTTTT. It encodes CASSFGRETGELFF.

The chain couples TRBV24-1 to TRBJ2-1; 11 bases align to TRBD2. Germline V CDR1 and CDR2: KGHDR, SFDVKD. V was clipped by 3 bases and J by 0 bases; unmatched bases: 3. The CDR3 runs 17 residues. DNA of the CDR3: TGTGCCACCAGTGATATTAGCGGGGGGGTCTCCTACAATGAGCAGTTCTTC. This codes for CATSDISGGVSYNEQFF.